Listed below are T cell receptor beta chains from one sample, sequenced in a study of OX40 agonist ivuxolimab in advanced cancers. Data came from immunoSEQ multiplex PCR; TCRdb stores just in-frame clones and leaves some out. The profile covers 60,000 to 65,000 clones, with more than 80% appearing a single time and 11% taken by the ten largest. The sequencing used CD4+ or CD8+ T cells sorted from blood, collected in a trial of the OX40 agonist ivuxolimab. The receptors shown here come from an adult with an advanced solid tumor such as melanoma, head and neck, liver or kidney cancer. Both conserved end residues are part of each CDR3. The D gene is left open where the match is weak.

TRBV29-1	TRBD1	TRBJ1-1	CSADRDGGEAFF	TGCAGCGCAGACAGGGACGGTGGTGAAGCTTTCTTT
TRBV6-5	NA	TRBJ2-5	CASSPLWGETQYF	TGTGCCAGCAGCCCCCTGTGGGGGGAGACCCAGTACTTC
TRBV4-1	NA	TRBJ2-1	CASSHRMQVLVQFF	TGCGCCAGCAGCCACCGCATGCAGGTCTTAGTGCAGTTCTTC
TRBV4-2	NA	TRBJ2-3	CASSQLSSSADTQYF	TGTGCCAGCAGCCAATTATCCTCGTCGGCAGATACGCAGTATTTT
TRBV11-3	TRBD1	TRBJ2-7	CASSLGTGGFEQYF	TGTGCCAGCAGCTTAGGGACAGGGGGTTTCGAGCAGTACTTC
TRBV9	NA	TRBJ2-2	CASSVGRTGELFF	TGTGCCAGCAGCGTAGGGCGGACCGGGGAGCTGTTTTTT
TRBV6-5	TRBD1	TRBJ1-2	CASSYQGAKGYTF	TGTGCCAGCAGTTACCAGGGGGCTAAAGGCTACACCTTC
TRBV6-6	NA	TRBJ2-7	CASSSGTGTRLF	TGTGCCAGCAGTTCGGGGACCGGCACGCGGCTTTTC
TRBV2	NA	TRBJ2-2	CASSEVGGNTGELFF	TGTGCCAGCAGTGAGGTGGGAGGGAACACCGGGGAGCTGTTTTTT
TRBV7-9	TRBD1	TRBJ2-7	CASSLGTGGSYEQYF	TGTGCCAGCAGCTTAGGGACAGGGGGTAGCTACGAGCAGTACTTC
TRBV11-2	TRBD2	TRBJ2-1	CASSLDLGGDEQFF	TGTGCCAGCAGCTTAGATCTGGGAGGGGATGAGCAGTTCTTC
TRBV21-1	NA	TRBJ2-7	CASSSRQVSYEQYF	TGTGCCAGCAGCTCCCGACAGGTCTCCTACGAGCAGTACTTC
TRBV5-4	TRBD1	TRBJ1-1	CASSSYRGPEAFF	TGTGCCAGCAGCTCATACAGGGGTCCTGAAGCTTTCTTT
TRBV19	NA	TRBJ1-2	CASSIGVNLYGYTF	TGTGCCAGTAGTATAGGGGTGAACCTCTATGGCTACACCTTC
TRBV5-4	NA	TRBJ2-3	CASSLGLGQSTDTQYF	TGTGCCAGCAGCTTGGGCCTGGGACAAAGCACAGATACGCAGTATTTT
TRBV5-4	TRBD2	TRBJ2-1	CASSVGGYNEQFF	TGTGCCAGCAGCGTGGGGGGGTACAATGAGCAGTTCTTC
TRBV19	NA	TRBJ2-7	CASGALGEQYF	TGTGCCAGTGGGGCATTGGGCGAGCAGTACTTC